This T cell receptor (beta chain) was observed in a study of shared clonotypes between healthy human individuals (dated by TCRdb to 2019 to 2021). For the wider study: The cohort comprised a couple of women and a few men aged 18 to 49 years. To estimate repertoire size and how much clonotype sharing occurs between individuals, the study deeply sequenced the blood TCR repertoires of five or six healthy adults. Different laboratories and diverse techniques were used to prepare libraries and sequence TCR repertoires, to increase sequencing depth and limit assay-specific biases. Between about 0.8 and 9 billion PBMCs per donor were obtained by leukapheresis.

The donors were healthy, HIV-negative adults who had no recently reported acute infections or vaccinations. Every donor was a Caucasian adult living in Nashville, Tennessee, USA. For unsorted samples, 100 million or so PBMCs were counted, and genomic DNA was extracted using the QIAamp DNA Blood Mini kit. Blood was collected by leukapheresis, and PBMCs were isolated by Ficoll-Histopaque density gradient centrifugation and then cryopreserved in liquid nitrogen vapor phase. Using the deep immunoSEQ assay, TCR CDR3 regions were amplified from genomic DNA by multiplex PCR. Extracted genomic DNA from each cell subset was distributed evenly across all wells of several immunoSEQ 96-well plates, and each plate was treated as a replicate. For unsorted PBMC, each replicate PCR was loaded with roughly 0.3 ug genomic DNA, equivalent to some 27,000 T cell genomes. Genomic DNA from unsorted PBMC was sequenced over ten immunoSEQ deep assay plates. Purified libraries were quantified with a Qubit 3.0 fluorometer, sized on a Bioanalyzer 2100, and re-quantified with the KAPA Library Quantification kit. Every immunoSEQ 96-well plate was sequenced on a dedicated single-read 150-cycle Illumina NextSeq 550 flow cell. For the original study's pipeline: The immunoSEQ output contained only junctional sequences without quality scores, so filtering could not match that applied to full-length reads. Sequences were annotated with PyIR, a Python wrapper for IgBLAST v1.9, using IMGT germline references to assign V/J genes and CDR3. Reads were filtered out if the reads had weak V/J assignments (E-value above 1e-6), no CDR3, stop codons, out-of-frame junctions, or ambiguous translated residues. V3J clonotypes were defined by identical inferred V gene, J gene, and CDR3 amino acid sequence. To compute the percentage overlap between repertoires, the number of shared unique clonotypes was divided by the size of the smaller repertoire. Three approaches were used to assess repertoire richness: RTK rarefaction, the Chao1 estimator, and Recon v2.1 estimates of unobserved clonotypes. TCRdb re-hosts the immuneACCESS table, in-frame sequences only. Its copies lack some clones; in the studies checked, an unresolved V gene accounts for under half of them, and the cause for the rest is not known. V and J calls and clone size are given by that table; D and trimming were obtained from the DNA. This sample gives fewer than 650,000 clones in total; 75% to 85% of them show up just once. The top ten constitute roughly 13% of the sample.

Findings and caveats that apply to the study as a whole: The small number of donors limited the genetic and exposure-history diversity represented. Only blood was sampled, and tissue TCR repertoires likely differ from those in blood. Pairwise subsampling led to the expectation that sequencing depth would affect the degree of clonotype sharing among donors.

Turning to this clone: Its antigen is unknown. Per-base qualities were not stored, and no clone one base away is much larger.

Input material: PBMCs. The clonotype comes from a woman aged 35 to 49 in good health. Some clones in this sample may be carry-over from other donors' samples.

The CDR3 protein: CASSLAQETQYF. The DNA sequence follows: TGTGCCAGCAGCTTAGCGCAAGAGACCCAGTACTTC. The rearrangement combines TRBV7-2 with TRBJ2-5; the D segment cannot be called with confidence. CDR1 and CDR2 are read off the germline V gene as SGHTA and FQGNSA. The CDR3 runs 12 amino acids, cysteine and phenylalanine included. Only the CDR3 portion is preserved as DNA: 36 bases, with reading frame beginning at the first base. Trimming at the junction amounts to 0 bases on V and 2 bases on J, and the germline ends lie 1 base apart.